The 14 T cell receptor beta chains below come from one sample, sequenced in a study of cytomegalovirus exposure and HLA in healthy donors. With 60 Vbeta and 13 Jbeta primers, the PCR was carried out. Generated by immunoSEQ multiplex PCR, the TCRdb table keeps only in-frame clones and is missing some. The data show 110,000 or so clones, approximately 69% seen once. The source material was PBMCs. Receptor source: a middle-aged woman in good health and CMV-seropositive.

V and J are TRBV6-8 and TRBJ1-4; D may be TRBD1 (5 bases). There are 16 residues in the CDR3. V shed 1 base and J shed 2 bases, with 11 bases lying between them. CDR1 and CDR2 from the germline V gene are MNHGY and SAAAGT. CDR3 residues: CASSYYADSTNEKLFF. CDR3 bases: TGTGCCAGCAGTTACTATGCAGACAGCACTAATGAAAAACTGTTTTTT.

Here the CDR3 reads CASSLASKQVGYGYTF. DNA of the CDR3: TGTGCCAGCAGCTTAGCGTCCAAACAGGTCGGGTATGGCTACACCTTC. The V gene is TRBV7-8, the J gene TRBJ1-2; D possibly corresponds to TRBD1 (5 bases). The CDR3 covers 16 residues. Germline CDR1 and CDR2: SGHVS and FQNEAQ. Trimming left V 0 bases short and J 5 bases short, with 16 bases between.

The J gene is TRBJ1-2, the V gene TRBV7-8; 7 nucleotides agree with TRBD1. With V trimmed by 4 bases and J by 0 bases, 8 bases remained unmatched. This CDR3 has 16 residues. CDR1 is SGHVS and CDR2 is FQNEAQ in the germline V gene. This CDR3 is CASSSNRQGANYGYTF. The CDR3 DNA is TGTGCCAGCAGCTCGAACCGACAGGGAGCTAACTATGGCTACACCTTC. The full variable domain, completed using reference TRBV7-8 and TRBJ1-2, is GAGVSQSPRYKVAKRGQDVALRCDPISGHVSLFWYQQALGQGPEFLTYFQNEAQLDKSGLPSDRFFAERPEGSVSTLKIQRTQQEDSAVYLCASSSNRQGANYGYTFGSGTRLTVV.

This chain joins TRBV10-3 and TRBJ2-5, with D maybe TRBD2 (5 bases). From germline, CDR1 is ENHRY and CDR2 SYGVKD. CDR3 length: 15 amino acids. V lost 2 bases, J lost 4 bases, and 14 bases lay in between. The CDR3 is CAISEGLAGGETQYF. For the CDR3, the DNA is TGTGCCATCAGTGAGGGGCTGGCAGGAGGAGAGACCCAGTACTTC.

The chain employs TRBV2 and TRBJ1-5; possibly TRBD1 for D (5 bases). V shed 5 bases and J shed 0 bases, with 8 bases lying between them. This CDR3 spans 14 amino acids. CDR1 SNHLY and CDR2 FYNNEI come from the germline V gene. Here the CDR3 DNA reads TGTGCCAGCAGTTTCCAGGGTAGCAATCAGCCCCAGCATTTT. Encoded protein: CASSFQGSNQPQHF.

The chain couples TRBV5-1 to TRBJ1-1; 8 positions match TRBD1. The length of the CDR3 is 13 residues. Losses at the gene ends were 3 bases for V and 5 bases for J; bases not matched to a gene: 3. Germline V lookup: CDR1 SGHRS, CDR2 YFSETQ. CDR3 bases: TGCGCCAGCAGCTGGACAGGGCGTACTGAAGCTTTCTTT. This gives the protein CASSWTGRTEAFF.

The chain's CDR3 is CASSVGKTRATEAFF. Written as DNA, the CDR3 is TGTGCCAGCAGCGTAGGAAAAACCAGGGCGACTGAAGCTTTCTTT. The J gene is TRBJ1-1, the V gene TRBV9; D perhaps matches TRBD1 (5 bases). The CDR3 is 15 amino acids. Looked up from germline, CDR1 is SGDLS and CDR2 is YYNGEE. The V gene lost 0 bases and the J gene lost 5 bases, with 14 bases spanning the gap. The entire variable domain, with the rest obtained from reference TRBV9 and TRBJ1-1, is as follows: DSGVTQTPKHLITATGQRVTLRCSPRSGDLSVYWYQQSLDQGLQFLIQYYNGEERAKGNILERFSAQQFPDLHSELNLSSLELGDSALYFCASSVGKTRATEAFFGQGTRLTVV.

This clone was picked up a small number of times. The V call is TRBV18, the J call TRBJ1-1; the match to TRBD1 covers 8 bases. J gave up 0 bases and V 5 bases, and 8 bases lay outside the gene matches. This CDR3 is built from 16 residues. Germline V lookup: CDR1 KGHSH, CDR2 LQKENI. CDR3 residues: CASSSGQGSLNTEAFF. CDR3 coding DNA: TGTGCCAGCTCATCCGGACAGGGAAGCCTGAACACTGAAGCTTTCTTT.

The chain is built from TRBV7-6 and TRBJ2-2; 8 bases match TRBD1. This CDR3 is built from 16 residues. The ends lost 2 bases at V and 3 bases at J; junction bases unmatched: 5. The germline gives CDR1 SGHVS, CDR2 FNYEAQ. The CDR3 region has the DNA TGTGCCAGCAGCTTAAGGAACAGGGGGGACACCGGGGAGCTGTTTTTT. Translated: CASSLRNRGDTGELFF.

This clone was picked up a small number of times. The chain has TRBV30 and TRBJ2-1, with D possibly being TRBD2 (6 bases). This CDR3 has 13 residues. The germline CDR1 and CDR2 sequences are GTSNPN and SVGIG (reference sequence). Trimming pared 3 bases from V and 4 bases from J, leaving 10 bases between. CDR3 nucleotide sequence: TGTGCCTGGAGACTAGCAGTTTACAATGAGCAGTTCTTC. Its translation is CAWRLAVYNEQFF.

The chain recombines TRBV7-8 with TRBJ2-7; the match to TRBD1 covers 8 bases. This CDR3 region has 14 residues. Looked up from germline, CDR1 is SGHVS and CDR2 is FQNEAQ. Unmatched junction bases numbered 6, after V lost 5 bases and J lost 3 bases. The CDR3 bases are TGTGCCAGCAGCCTGGACAGGGCGGGCTACGAGCAGTACTTC. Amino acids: CASSLDRAGYEQYF.

The CDR3 region is CASSVESDSEKLFF. The DNA of the CDR3 is TGTGCCAGCAGCGTAGAATCCGACAGTGAAAAACTGTTTTTT. V is TRBV9 and J is TRBJ1-4, with D tentatively TRBD1 (5 bases). The V gene's germline CDR1 is SGDLS and CDR2 YYNGEE. The CDR3 contains 14 residues. V dropped 0 bases and J dropped 7 bases, with 10 bases sitting between them.

In nucleotides, the CDR3 is TGTGCCAGCAGCCAAGTAGGCAGCGGTTCACCCCTCCACTTT. As protein: CASSQVGSGSPLHF. The chain employs TRBV4-2 and TRBJ1-6; no clear D gene. V lost 1 base and J 9 bases, leaving 10 bases between the germline ends. This CDR3 is 14 amino acids long. In germline, CDR1 is LGHNA, CDR2 YNFKEQ.

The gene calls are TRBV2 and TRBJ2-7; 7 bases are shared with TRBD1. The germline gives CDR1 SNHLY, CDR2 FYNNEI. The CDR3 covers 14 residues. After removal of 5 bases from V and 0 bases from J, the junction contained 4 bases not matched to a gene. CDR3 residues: CASSKDRISYEQYF. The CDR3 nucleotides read TGTGCCAGCAGTAAGGACAGGATCTCCTACGAGCAGTACTTC.